This TCR beta chain was captured by sequencing in a study of blood T cell repertoires in COVID-19. Germline CDR1 MNHNS, CDR2 SASEGT. The CDR3 is made up of 15 amino acids. V dropped 3 bases and J dropped 1 base, with 12 bases sitting between them. Which cohort a participant joined came from the clinical history participants gave. Symptom resolution, clearance, or two negative PCRs marked donors in Cohort 3 as recovered. Authors' methods: Estimation of nucleated cell counts was performed using reference gene primer amplification. Generated by immunoSEQ multiplex PCR, the TCRdb table keeps only in-frame clones and is missing some. From that table come the V and J calls and clone size; the DNA was used to work out D and trimming. This table has roughly 230,000 clones, roughly four fifths appearing once.

The V call is TRBV6-1, the J call TRBJ1-2; a possible D gene is TRBD1 (6 bases). Sequencing was carried out using PBMCs or T cells enriched from blood (not recorded which). The clonotype was recovered from a man aged 45-65 years who had recovered from COVID-19. This chain's CDR3 is CASSERGGLNYGYTF. CDR3 nucleotides: TGTGCCAGCAGTGAGAGGGGGGGGCTTAACTATGGCTACACCTTC.